Below, 16 T cell receptor beta chains from the same sample are listed, as sequenced in a study of neurological immune-mediated disorders. In TCRdb, the 5' RACE reads were re-called with MiXCR into one record per CDR3 protein. Found here are about 18,000 distinct CDR3 sequences, roughly a quarter of them singletons; the top ten hold 25% to 35%. Specimen: PBMCs. All receptors come from a man aged 50 to 59 with HTLV-1-associated myelopathy (HAM/TSP).

This clonotype was observed a handful of times. J is TRBJ1-5 and V is TRBV27, with a weak D call TRBD1 (5 bases). Trimming took off 7 bases at V and 3 bases at J, with 13 bases between the two ends. The germline V gene has CDR1 MNHEY and CDR2 SMNVEV (reference sequence). CDR3 length: 14 residues. The chain's CDR3 is CASKRAGSNQPQHF. CDR3 nucleotides: TGTGCCAGCAAAAGGGCAGGGTCCAATCAGCCCCAGCATTTT.

In this sample, this clonotype is medium-sized. The chain is built from TRBV13 and TRBJ2-2; D is undetermined. Germline V gives CDR1 PRHDT, CDR2 FYEKMQ (reference sequence). V was trimmed by 1 base and J by 5 bases, leaving 17 bases between them. CDR3 length equals 17 residues. CDR3 region: CASSLARPDLGTGELFF. In nucleotides, the CDR3 is TGTGCCAGCAGCTTAGCCAGGCCCGACCTTGGGACCGGGGAGCTGTTTTTT.

This clonotype was detected only a few times. The chain recombines TRBV30 with TRBJ2-7; D call uncertain. Germline V gene lookup returns CDR1 GTSNPN and CDR2 SVGIG (reference sequence). The CDR3 length is 11 residues. The V gene lost 8 bases and the J gene lost 4 bases, with 12 bases spanning the gap. CDR3 protein: CARQERYEQYF. Written as DNA, the CDR3 is TGTGCCCGCCAGGAGAGGTACGAGCAGTACTTC.

This clonotype was counted once. The chain recombines TRBV5-1 with TRBJ2-6, with D possibly being TRBD1 or TRBD2 (5 bases each). CDR1 is SGHRS and CDR2 is YFSETQ in the germline V gene. Between the trimmed V and J ends, which lost 4 bases and 3 bases, there was a span of 11 bases. CDR3 length: 15 residues. In nucleotides, the CDR3 is TGCGCCAGCAGCGGGGACCCCTATGGGGCCAACGTCCTGACTTTC. Protein product: CASSGDPYGANVLTF.

As DNA, the CDR3 is TGCGCCAGCAGCTCGGCGGGGCAGGGAGATGGCTACACCTTC. It is translated as CASSSAGQGDGYTF. The chain has TRBV5-1 and TRBJ1-2; D might be TRBD1 (5 bases). This CDR3 has 14 amino acids. Trimming took off 3 bases at V and 6 bases at J, with 15 bases between the two ends. CDR1 and CDR2 (germline): SGHRS, YFSETQ.

CDR3 bases: TGTGCCAGCGTCGGGACAGGGGGTAGTGACTACACCTTC. This encodes CASVGTGGSDYTF. This chain uses TRBV2 with TRBJ1-2; 11 bases map to TRBD1. The CDR3 has 13 amino acids. Germline loops: CDR1 SNHLY, CDR2 FYNNEI. The ends lost 8 bases at V and 10 bases at J; junction bases unmatched: 9.

Remarks on this clonotype: A read error may account for a junction end that differs from germline. This chain joins TRBV5-1 and TRBJ2-1, with D hard to call. The germline V gene encodes CDR1 SGHRS and CDR2 YFSETQ. This CDR3 spans 12 amino acids. Here the CDR3 DNA reads TGCGCCAGCAGCTTGGTGGGCAATAAGCAGTTCTTC. It specifies CASSLVGNKQFF.

The chain links TRBV7-2 to TRBJ1-2, with D tentatively TRBD1 (6 bases). V lost 1 base and J lost 8, with 14 bases in between. The CDR3 is made up of 14 amino acids. Germline CDR1 and CDR2: SGHTA and FQGNSA. In DNA, the CDR3 is TGTGCCAGCAGCTTAGAATGGGGGGCGCAGGGCTACACCTTC. Translating it yields CASSLEWGAQGYTF.

The V call is TRBV7-8, the J call TRBJ2-7; no definite D call. V gave up 7 bases and J gave up 0 bases, with 13 bases separating them. Germline CDR1 and CDR2: SGHVS and FQNEAQ. CDR3 length: 14 residues. This CDR3 reads CASMLGFTSYEQYF. For the CDR3, the DNA is TGTGCCAGCATGCTGGGGTTTACCTCCTACGAGCAGTACTTC.

This clonotype qualifies as medium-sized. The J gene is TRBJ2-2, the V gene TRBV24-1, with D tentatively TRBD2 (6 bases). The V end was cut by 4 bases, the J end by 3 bases, with 11 bases between. The CDR3 extends over 15 amino acids. Looked up from germline, CDR1 is KGHDR and CDR2 is SFDVKD. DNA of the CDR3: TGTGCCACCAGTGAGGGAGGAGGGGACACCGGGGAGCTGTTTTTT. Residues: CATSEGGGDTGELFF.

V gene TRBV7-8 combines with J gene TRBJ1-2; D gene unclear. The CDR3 spans 12 residues. The germline gives CDR1 SGHVS, CDR2 FQNEAQ. Trimming stripped 6 bases from V and 4 bases from J, with 9 bases between. CDR3 amino acids: CASRHDTYGYTF. The DNA for the CDR3 is TGTGCCAGCAGACACGACACCTATGGCTACACCTTC.

Comment on this clonotype: With a much larger clone just one base away, this may be a read error. The chain has TRBV20-1 and TRBJ2-6; the D gene could be TRBD1 or TRBD2 (6 bases each). This CDR3 has 15 residues. The germline V gene has CDR1 DFQATT and CDR2 SNEGSKA (reference sequence). The CDR3 DNA reads as TGCAGTGCTAGAGTGGGGGGCTCTGGGGACAACGTCCTGACTTTC. Translated, it gives CSARVGGSGDNVLTF.

This clonotype was seen ten or more times. The V gene is TRBV20-1, the J gene TRBJ1-1; D is perhaps TRBD1 (6 bases). Deletions cut 0 bases from V and 1 base from J, with 9 bases between. This CDR3 spans 14 amino acids. CDR1 is DFQATT and CDR2 is SNEGSKA in the germline V gene (reference sequence). The CDR3 nucleotides read TGCAGTGCTAGAGATGAGGGGGGGAACACTGAAGCTTTCTTT. This encodes CSARDEGGNTEAFF.

This clonotype was seen repeatedly, ten times or more. The rearrangement uses TRBV20-1 and TRBJ2-7; 15 bases match TRBD2. The germline gives CDR1 DFQATT, CDR2 SNEGSKA (reference sequence). The trim removed 6 bases at V and 6 bases at J, leaving 6 bases unmatched. The length of the CDR3 is 14 residues. The chain's CDR3 is CSAGTSGRLGEQYF. As DNA, the CDR3 is TGCAGTGCCGGGACTAGCGGGAGGCTTGGCGAGCAGTACTTC.

The gene calls are TRBV5-1 and TRBJ2-5; D tentatively reads TRBD1 or TRBD2 (5 bases each). The germline V gene encodes CDR1 SGHRS and CDR2 YFSETQ. The germline V and J ends were trimmed by 0 bases and 5 bases, with 14 bases remaining between them. This CDR3 is 15 amino acids long. The CDR3 nucleotides read TGCGCCAGCAGCTTGGAGCGGCTAGGGGAGGAGACCCAGTACTTC. As protein: CASSLERLGEETQYF.

V is TRBV7-3 and J is TRBJ2-7; the D gene is possibly TRBD1 (6 bases). This CDR3 region has 13 residues. Germline V gene data show CDR1 as SGHTA and CDR2 as FQGTGA. Trimming cost V 4 bases and J 6 bases, with 13 bases left between them. The CDR3 loop is CASSSQGYGEQYF. CDR3 sequence (DNA): TGTGCCAGCAGCTCCCAGGGGTACGGCGAGCAGTACTTC.